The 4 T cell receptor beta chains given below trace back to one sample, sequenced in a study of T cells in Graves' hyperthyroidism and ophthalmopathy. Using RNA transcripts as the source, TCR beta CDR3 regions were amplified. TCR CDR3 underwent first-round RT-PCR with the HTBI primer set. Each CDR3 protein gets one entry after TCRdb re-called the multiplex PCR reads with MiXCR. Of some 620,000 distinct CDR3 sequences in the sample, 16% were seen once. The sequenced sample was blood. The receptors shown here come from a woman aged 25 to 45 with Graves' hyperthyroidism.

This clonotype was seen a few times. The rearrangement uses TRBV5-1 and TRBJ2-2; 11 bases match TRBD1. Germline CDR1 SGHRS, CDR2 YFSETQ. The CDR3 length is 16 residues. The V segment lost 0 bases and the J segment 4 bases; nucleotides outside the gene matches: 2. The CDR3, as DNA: TGCGCCAGCAGCTTGGCGGGACAGGGGGGCACCGGGGAGCTGTTTTTT. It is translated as CASSLAGQGGTGELFF.

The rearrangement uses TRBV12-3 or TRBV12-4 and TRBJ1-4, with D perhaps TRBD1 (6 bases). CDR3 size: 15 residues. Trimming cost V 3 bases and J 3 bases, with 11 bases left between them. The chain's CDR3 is CASSFGRGPNEKLFF. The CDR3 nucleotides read TGTGCCAGCAGTTTCGGTCGGGGGCCTAATGAAAAACTGTTTTTT.

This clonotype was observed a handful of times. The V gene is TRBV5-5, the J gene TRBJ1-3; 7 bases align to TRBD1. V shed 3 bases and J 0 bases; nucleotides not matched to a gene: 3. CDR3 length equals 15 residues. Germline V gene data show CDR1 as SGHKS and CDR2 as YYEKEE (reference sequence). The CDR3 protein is CASSSQGNSGNTIYF. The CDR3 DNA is TGTGCCAGCAGCTCACAGGGGAACTCTGGAAACACCATATATTTT.

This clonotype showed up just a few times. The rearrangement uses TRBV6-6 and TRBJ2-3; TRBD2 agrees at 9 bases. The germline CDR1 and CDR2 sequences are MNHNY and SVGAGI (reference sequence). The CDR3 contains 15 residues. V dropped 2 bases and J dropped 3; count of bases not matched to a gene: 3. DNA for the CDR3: TGTGCCAGCAGTTACCTGAGCGGGAGGACAGATACGCAGTATTTT. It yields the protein CASSYLSGRTDTQYF.